This T cell receptor (beta chain) stems from a study of blood T cells in healthy people across ages. Across the study: Every two T cells gave about one barcoded beta molecule via template switching.

With a J-beta primer mix and a sample-barcoded 5' primer, a second PCR ran roughly 6 to 12 cycles. Sequencing recovered at least 2.5 million CDR3-containing paired-end reads from each sample. TCRdb recomputed calls from the 5' RACE reads with MiXCR, one row per CDR3 protein. The data show some 900,000 distinct CDR3 sequences, with 29% seen just once and 15% to 20% held by the top ten. Germline V gene sequence: CDR1 SNHLY, CDR2 FYNNEI. Trimming pared 0 bases from V and 3 bases from J, leaving 6 bases between. The CDR3 loop spans 14 amino acids. The sample comprised blood. The chain uses TRBV2 and TRBJ2-1; D not certain. The clonotype was recovered from a woman older than 75 in good health. Here the CDR3 reads CASSEARLYNEQFF. The CDR3 DNA reads as TGTGCCAGCAGTGAAGCGCGGCTCTACAATGAGCAGTTCTTC.